This T cell receptor beta chain was identified in a study of T cell changes during pregnancy in multiple sclerosis. CDR3 length: 15 residues. The germline V gene has CDR1 SNHLY and CDR2 FYNNEI. V lost 1 base, J lost 2 bases, and 6 bases lay in between. Generated by immunoSEQ multiplex PCR, the TCRdb table keeps only in-frame clones and is missing some. The data show 80,000 or so clones, roughly 94% seen once. This specimen consisted of peripheral blood, obtained before pregnancy. J is TRBJ2-6 and V is TRBV2, with D possibly being TRBD1 (6 bases). This sequence was found in a female donor with multiple sclerosis, enrolled in a pregnancy study. The CDR3 DNA is TGTGCCAGCAGTGAAGACAGGGCTGGGGCCAACGTCCTGACTTTC. Translating gives CASSEDRAGANVLTF.